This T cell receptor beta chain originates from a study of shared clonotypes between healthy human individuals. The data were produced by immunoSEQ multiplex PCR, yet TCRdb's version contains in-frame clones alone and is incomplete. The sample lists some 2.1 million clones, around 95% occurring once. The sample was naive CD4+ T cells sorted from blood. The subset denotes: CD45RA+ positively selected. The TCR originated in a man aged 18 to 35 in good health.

The CDR3: CASSTITGTVNYGYTF. The DNA for the CDR3 is TGTGCCAGTAGTACCATTACCGGGACAGTTAACTATGGCTACACCTTC. This sequence joins TRBV19 and TRBJ1-2; 7 bases match TRBD1. After removal of 4 bases from V and 1 base from J, the junction contained 9 bases not matched to a gene. There are 16 residues in the CDR3. In germline, CDR1 is LNHDA, CDR2 SQIVND (reference sequence).